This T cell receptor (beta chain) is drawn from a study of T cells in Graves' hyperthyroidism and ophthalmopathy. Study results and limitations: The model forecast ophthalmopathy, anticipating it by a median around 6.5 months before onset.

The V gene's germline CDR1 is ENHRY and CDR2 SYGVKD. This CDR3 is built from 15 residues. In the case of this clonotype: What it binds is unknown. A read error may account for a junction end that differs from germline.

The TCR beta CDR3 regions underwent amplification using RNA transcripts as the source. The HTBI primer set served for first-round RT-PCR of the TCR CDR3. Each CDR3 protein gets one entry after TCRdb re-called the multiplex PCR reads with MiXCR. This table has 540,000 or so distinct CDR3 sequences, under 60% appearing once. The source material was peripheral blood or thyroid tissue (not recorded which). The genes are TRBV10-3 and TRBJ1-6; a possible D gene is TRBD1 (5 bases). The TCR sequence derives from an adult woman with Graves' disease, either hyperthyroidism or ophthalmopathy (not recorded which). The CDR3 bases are TGTGCCATCAGTGAGAGGGGTCTGACAAGTTCACCCCCCCACTTT. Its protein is CAISERGLTSSPPHF.